Described below is a single TCR beta chain sequence and its context. The data belong to a study of blood T cell repertoires in COVID-19. Study-level information: Acute and convalescent COVID-19 specimens originated in the United States, Italy and Spain. PBMCs, B-cell-depleted T cells, or T cells provided the cDNA or gDNA that made up the material.

Germline CDR1 reads MDHEN; CDR2 reads SYDVKM. This CDR3 is built from 15 residues. Trimming took off 6 bases at V and 7 bases at J, with 19 bases between the two ends. Authors' processing steps: Quantification of nucleated cells was approximated via reference gene primer amplification. Method: immunoSEQ multiplex PCR; TCRdb's copy keeps in-frame clones and lacks some. The DNA gave D and trimming, while V, J and clone size come from that table. The data hold some 200,000 clones, with more than 70% observed a single time. The TCR sequence derives from a man aged 40-49 years with active or convalescent COVID-19. The J gene is TRBJ1-5, the V gene TRBV28, with D perhaps matching TRBD1 (5 bases). Sequencing input: peripheral blood. CDR3 sequence reads: CASSESGVPTQPQHF. The DNA of the CDR3 is TGTGCCAGCAGCGAATCGGGGGTTCCGACCCAGCCCCAGCATTTT. Supplemented by reference TRBV28 and TRBJ1-5, the full variable domain reads DVKVTQSSRYLVKRTGEKVFLECVQDMDHENMFWYRQDPGLGLRLIYFSYDVKMKEKGDIPEGYSVSREKKERFSLILESASTNQTSMYLCASSESGVPTQPQHFGDGTRLSIL.